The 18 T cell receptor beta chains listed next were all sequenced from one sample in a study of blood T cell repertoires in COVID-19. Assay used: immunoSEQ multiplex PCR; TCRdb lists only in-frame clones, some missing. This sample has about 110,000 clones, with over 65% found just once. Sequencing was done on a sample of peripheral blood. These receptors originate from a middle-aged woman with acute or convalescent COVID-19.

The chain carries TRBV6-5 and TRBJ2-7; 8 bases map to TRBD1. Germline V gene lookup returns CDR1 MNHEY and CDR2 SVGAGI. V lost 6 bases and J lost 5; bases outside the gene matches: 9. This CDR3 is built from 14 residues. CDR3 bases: TGTGCCAGCAGGGTCCAGGGGGCTTCTCACGAGCAGTACTTC. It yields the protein CASRVQGASHEQYF.

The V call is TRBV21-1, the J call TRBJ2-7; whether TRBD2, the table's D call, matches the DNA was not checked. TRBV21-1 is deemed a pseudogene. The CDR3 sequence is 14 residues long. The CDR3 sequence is CASRLRGGFDEQYF. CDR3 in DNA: TGTGCCAGCAGATTGCGGGGGGGCTTTGACGAGCAGTACTTC.

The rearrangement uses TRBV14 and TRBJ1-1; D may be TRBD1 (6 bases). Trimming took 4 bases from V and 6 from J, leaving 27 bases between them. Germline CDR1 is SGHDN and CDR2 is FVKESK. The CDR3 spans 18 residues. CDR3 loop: CASSPLMGGGRRRAEAFF. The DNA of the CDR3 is TGTGCCAGCAGCCCGCTTATGGGGGGGGGCCGTCGTAGAGCTGAAGCTTTCTTT.

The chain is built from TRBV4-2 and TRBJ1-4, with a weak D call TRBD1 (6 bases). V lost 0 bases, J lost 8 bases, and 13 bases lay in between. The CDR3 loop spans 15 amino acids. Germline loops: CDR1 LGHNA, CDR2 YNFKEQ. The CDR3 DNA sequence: TGTGCCAGCAGCCAAGATGGGGGGGCCGCCGAAAAACTGTTTTTT. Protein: CASSQDGGAAEKLFF.

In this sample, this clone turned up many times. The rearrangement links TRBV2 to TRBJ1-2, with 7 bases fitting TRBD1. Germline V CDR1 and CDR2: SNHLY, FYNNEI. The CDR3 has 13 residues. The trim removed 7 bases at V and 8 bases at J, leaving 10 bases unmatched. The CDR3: CASTGTVRGGYTF. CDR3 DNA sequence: TGTGCCAGCACCGGGACAGTCCGAGGGGGCTACACCTTC.

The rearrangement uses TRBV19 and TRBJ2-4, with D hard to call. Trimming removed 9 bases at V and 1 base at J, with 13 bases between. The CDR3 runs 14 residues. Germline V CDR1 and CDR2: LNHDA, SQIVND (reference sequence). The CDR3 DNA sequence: TGTGCCAGCGCCGTTTTAGCTGCCAAAAACATTCAGTACTTC. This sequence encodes CASAVLAAKNIQYF.

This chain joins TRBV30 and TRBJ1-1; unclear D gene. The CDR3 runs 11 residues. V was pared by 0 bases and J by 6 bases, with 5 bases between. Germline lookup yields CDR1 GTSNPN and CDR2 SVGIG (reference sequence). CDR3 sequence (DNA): TGTGCCTGGAGTGTAGGAGCTGAAGCTTTCTTT. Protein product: CAWSVGAEAFF.

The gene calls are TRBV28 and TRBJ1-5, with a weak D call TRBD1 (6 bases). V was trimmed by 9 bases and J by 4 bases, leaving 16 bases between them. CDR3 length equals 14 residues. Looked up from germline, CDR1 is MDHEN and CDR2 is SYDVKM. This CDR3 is CASKDSHGNQPQHF. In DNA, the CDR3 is TGTGCCAGTAAGGACAGCCACGGGAATCAGCCCCAGCATTTT.

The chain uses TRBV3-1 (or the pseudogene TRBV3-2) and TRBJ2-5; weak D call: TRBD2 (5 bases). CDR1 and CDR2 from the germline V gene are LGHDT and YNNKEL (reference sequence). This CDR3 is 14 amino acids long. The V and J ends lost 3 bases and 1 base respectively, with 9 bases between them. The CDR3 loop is CASSQNRGQETQYF. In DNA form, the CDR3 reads TGTGCCAGCAGCCAGAACCGGGGCCAAGAGACCCAGTACTTC.

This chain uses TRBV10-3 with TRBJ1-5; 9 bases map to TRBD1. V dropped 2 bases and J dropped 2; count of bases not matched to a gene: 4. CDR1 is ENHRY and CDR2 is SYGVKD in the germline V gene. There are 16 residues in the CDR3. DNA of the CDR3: TGTGCCATCAGTGAGACAGGGGGCATGGGCAATCAGCCCCAGCATTTT. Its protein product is CAISETGGMGNQPQHF.

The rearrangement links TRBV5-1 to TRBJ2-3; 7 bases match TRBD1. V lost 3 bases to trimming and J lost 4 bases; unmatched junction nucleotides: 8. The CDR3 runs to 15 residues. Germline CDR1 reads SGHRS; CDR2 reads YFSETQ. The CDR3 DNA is TGCGCCAGCAGCTGGAGACAGGGTAGGGCAGATACGCAGTATTTT. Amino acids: CASSWRQGRADTQYF.

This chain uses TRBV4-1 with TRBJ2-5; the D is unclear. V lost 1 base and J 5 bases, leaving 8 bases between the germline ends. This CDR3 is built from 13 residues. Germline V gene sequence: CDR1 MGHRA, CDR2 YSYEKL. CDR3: CASSQAGWETQYF. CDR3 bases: TGCGCCAGCAGCCAAGCAGGTTGGGAGACCCAGTACTTC.

The CDR3: CASSEASVHEQYF. The CDR3 DNA reads TGTGCCAGCAGTGAAGCTTCGGTCCACGAGCAGTACTTC. The rearrangement uses TRBV6-1 and TRBJ2-7; D is unresolved. Trimming cost V 0 bases and J 5 bases, with 8 bases left between them. CDR3 length: 13 amino acids. Germline CDR1 reads MNHNS; CDR2 reads SASEGT.

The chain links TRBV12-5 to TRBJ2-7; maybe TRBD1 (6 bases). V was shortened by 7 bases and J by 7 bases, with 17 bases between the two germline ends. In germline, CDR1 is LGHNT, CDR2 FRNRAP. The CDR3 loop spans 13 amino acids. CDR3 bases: TGTGCTAGTGTATCCCCGGGACACAAAGAGCAGTACTTC. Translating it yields CASVSPGHKEQYF.

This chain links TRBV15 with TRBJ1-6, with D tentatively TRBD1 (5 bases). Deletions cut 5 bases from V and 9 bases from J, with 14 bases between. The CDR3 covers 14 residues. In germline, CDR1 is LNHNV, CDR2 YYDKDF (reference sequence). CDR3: CATSHGGEGSPLHF. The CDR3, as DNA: TGTGCCACCAGCCACGGGGGTGAGGGTTCACCCCTCCACTTT.

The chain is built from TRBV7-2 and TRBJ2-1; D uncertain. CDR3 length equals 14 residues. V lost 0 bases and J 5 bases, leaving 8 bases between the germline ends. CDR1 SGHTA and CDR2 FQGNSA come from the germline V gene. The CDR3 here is CASSLARANNEQFF. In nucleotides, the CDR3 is TGTGCCAGCAGCTTAGCGCGCGCTAACAATGAGCAGTTCTTC.

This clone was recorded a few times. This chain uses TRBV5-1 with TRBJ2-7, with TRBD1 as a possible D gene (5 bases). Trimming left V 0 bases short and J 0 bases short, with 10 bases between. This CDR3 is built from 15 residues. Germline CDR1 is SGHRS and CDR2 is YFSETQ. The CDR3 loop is CASSLADSSSYEQYF. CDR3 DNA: TGCGCCAGCAGCTTGGCCGACAGCTCCTCCTACGAGCAGTACTTC.

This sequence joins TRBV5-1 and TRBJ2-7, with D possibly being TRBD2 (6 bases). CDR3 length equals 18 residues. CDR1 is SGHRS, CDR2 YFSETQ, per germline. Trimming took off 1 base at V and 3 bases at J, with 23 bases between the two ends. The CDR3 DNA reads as TGCGCCAGCAGCTTGCCTAGTAGCGGTAAGACGGTGGGCTACGAGCAGTACTTC. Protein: CASSLPSSGKTVGYEQYF.